This T cell receptor (beta chain) was found in a study of shared clonotypes between healthy human individuals. Overall study: Each donor contributed plates that comprised three CD4 naive, three CD4 memory, two CD8 naive and one CD8 memory.

Generated by immunoSEQ multiplex PCR, the TCRdb table keeps only in-frame clones and is missing some. The sample yields roughly 640,000 clones, around 97% seen once. V dropped 6 bases and J dropped 2; count of bases not matched to a gene: 5. CDR3 length: 14 amino acids. Germline V gene data show CDR1 as MDHEN and CDR2 as SYDVKM. CD4+ cell separation produced CD45RA+ naive and CD45RA-negative memory subsets. The TCR comes from a woman aged 30 to 39 in good health. J is TRBJ1-2 and V is TRBV28; TRBD1 matches at 8 bases. Sequenced sample: naive CD4+ T cells sorted from blood. Subset: CD45RA+ positively selected. The CDR3 loop is CASRPRDRNYGYTF. Here the CDR3 DNA reads TGTGCCAGCAGACCCCGGGACAGGAACTATGGCTACACCTTC.